This TCR beta chain was recovered during a study of OX40 agonist ivuxolimab in advanced cancers. General study results and limits: Expansion of clones was among the lowest in partial responders at 0.1-3.0 mg/kg.

With 5 bases removed from V and 7 bases from J, the gap between germline ends came to 15 bases. Germline V gene lookup returns CDR1 GTSNPN and CDR2 SVGIG (reference sequence). This CDR3 region has 13 residues. Assay: immunoSEQ multiplex PCR; the TCRdb copy retains only in-frame clones and omits some. The table has around 65,000 clones, around 83% seen once; the top ten hold roughly 2.4%. Comments on this clone: Its antigen remains unknown.

This clonotype was sampled from an adult with an advanced solid tumor such as melanoma, head and neck, liver or kidney cancer. The V and J genes are TRBV30 and TRBJ2-1, with a weak D call TRBD2 (6 bases). The starting material was CD4+ or CD8+ T cells sorted from blood, obtained in a trial of the OX40 agonist ivuxolimab. In DNA, the CDR3 is TGTGCCTGGGATAGAGGGAGCGGGAATGAGCAGTTCTTC. This encodes CAWDRGSGNEQFF.